Sequencing of this TCR beta chain was carried out in a study of beta chain features in type 1 diabetes. Points from the study as a whole: Moderate but significant shortening of TCRB CDR3s was recorded in all four CD4+ subsets from Type 1 diabetes patients.

Isolated RNA was reverse transcribed in full, so expressed TCRB transcripts were sequenced. The protocol was immunoSEQ multiplex PCR, while the TCRdb copy is restricted to in-frame clones and leaves out a portion. The table includes 850,000 to 900,000 clones, roughly 15% detected once. Comment on this clone: Its antigen remains unknown. A read error may account for a junction end that differs from germline. Other DNA sequences of this sample code for an identical CDR3.

The CDR3 covers 15 residues. Germline V gene data show CDR1 as LGHNA and CDR2 as YSLEER. One heparinised draw of blood, averaging approximately 110 mL, came from each donor. The chain recombines TRBV4-3 with TRBJ2-7, with 9 bases identical to TRBD2. The receptor was derived from a woman aged 18 to 35 in good health. Input material: naive CD4+ T cells from blood. The CDR3 reads CASSQVASGAYEQYF. The CDR3 DNA reads as TGCGCCAGCAGTCAAGTCGCTAGCGGGGCCTACGAGCAGTACTTC.